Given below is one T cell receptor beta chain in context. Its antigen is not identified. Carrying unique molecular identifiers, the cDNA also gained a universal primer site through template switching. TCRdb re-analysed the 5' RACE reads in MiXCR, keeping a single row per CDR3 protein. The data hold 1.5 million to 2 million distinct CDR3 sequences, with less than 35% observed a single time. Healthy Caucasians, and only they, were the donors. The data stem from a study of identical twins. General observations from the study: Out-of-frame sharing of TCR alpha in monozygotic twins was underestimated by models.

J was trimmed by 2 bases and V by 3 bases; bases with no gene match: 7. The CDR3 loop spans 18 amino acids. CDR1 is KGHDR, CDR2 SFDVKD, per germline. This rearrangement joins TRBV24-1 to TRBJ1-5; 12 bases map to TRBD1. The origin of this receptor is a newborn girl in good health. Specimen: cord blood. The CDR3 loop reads CATSDGTGGVLGNQPQHF. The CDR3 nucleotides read TGTGCCACCAGTGATGGGACAGGGGGCGTGTTGGGCAATCAGCCCCAGCATTTT.